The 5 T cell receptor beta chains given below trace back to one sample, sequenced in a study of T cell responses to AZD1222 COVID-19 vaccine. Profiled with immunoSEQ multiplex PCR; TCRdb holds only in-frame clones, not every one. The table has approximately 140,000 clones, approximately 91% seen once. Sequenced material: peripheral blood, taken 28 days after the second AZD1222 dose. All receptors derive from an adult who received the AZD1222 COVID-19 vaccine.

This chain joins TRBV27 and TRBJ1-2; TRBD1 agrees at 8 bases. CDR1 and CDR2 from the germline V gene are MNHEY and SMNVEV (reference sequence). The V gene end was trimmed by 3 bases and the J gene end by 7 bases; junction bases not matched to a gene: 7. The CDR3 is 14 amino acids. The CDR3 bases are TGTGCCAGCAGTTTCCGCGGACAGGGTAGTGGCTACACCTTC. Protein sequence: CASSFRGQGSGYTF.

In DNA form, the CDR3 reads TGTGCCAGCAGCTTACAACTATCCTACAATGAGCAGTTCTTC. Its protein product is CASSLQLSYNEQFF. This rearrangement joins TRBV7-8 to TRBJ2-1; D is unresolved. The CDR3 extends over 14 amino acids. Per the germline V gene, CDR1 is SGHVS and CDR2 is FQNEAQ. V lost 2 bases and J 1 base, leaving 6 bases between the germline ends.

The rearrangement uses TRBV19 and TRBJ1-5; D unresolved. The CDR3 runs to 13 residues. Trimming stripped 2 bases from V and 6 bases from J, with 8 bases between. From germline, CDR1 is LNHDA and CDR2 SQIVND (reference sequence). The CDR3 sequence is CASSIRVGQPQHF. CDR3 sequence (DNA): TGTGCCAGTAGTATAAGGGTTGGTCAGCCCCAGCATTTT.

The CDR3 spells CSVKRRLDTYEQYF. The CDR3 bases are TGCAGCGTTAAAAGAAGGCTAGATACCTACGAGCAGTACTTC. This chain connects TRBV29-1 to TRBJ2-7; D uncertain. The CDR3 extends over 14 amino acids. V was clipped by 5 bases and J by 2 bases, with 16 bases between them. Germline CDR1 reads SQVTM; CDR2 reads ANQGSEA.

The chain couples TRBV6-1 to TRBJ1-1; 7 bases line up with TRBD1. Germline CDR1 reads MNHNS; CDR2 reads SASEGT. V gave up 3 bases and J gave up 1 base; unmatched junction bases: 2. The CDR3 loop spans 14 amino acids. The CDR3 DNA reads TGTGCCAGCAGTGAGCACAGGGGGAACACTGAAGCTTTCTTT. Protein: CASSEHRGNTEAFF.